These 5 T cell receptor beta chains came from one sample sequenced in a study of blood T cell repertoires in COVID-19. Produced via immunoSEQ multiplex PCR; TCRdb's table is partial and in-frame only. The sample gives about 53,000 clones, around nine tenths of which show up once; 3% to 4.5% is in the top ten. Source material: peripheral blood. Receptors were obtained from a man aged 50 or older with acute or convalescent COVID-19.

This clone was observed a handful of times. The chain uses TRBV3-1 (or the pseudogene TRBV3-2) and TRBJ1-2; D is perhaps TRBD1 (5 bases). The ends were cut back, 1 base at V and 6 bases at J, with 18 bases in the middle. This CDR3 is built from 16 residues. The germline V gene has CDR1 LGHDT and CDR2 YNNKEL (reference sequence). CDR3 bases: TGTGCCAGCAGCCAAGGAACAGGCATGTTTCGGGATGGCTACACCTTC. Translated: CASSQGTGMFRDGYTF.

This clone was found once. This chain links TRBV9 with TRBJ2-2, with 10 bases aligning to TRBD2. This CDR3 spans 14 amino acids. Unmatched junction bases numbered 3, after V lost 6 bases and J lost 4 bases. Germline lookup yields CDR1 SGDLS and CDR2 YYNGEE. The CDR3 bases are TGTGCCAGCATGGGACTAGCGAGCACCGGGGAGCTGTTTTTT. Translating gives CASMGLASTGELFF.

This rearrangement joins TRBV19 to TRBJ1-5; 7 positions agree with TRBD1. Germline V gene data show CDR1 as LNHDA and CDR2 as SQIVND (reference sequence). The J segment lost 3 bases and the V segment lost 6 bases, leaving 8 bases of the junction unmatched. This CDR3 spans 15 amino acids. CDR3 sequence (DNA): TGTGCCAGTAGAGACGGACAGGCCTACAATCAGCCCCAGCATTTT. Its translation is CASRDGQAYNQPQHF. Looking up the rest from reference TRBV19 and TRBJ1-5 gives the full variable domain: DGGITQSPKYLFRKEGQNVTLSCEQNLNHDAMYWYRQDPGQGLRLIYYSQIVNDFQKGDIAEGYSVSREKKESFPLTVTSAQKNPTAFYLCASRDGQAYNQPQHFGDGTRLSIL.

CDR3 nucleotides: TGTGCCACCAGTGACGGACAGGGGGAGGTGGGCTACACCTTC. Translation gives CATSDGQGEVGYTF. The chain joins TRBV24-1 to TRBJ1-2; 10 bases align to TRBD1. J gave up 8 bases and V 4 bases, and 6 bases lay outside the gene matches. Per germline, CDR1 KGHDR and CDR2 SFDVKD. The CDR3 is made up of 14 amino acids.

This rearrangement joins TRBV6-5 to TRBJ1-6; tentative D call: TRBD1 (6 bases). The CDR3 has 13 residues. Trimming took off 5 bases at V and 11 bases at J, with 13 bases between the two ends. Germline assignment: CDR1 MNHEY and CDR2 SVGAGI. The CDR3 reads CASSTGTDAPLHF. The CDR3 bases are TGTGCCAGCAGTACAGGGACGGATGCACCCCTCCACTTT.